A selection of T cell receptor beta chains follows, all from one sample in a study of blood T cell repertoires in COVID-19. TCRdb's copy holds only in-frame clones and misses some; the assay was immunoSEQ multiplex PCR. The sample has about 200,000 clones, roughly 84% seen once; the top ten hold 6% to 8%. Material: PBMCs or T cells enriched from blood (not recorded which). All receptors come from a man between 35 and 55 years old who had recovered from COVID-19. The CDR3 runs from the conserved cysteine through the conserved F or W. The D gene is left open where the match is weak. The size of a clone is reported for some rows only, either as once, few or many, or as a class for expanded clones.

- TRBJ2-2 - TRBV5-4 CASSPHRGGAPGELFF TGTGCCAGCAGCCCCCATCGAGGGGGGGCCCCCGGGGAGCTGTTTTTT
TRBD1 TRBJ2-6 - TRBV6-1 CASSEWRGTGSSGANVLTF TGTGCCAGCAGTGAATGGCGGGGGACAGGGTCCTCTGGGGCCAACGTCCTGACTTTC
- TRBJ1-2 few TRBV28 CASSPLNGYYGYTF TGTGCCAGCAGCCCCCTCAATGGCTACTATGGCTACACCTTC
TRBD1 TRBJ1-2 - TRBV7-3 CASSLTAGTGGHYGYTF TGTGCCAGCAGCTTAACGGCCGGGACAGGGGGTCACTATGGCTACACCTTC
- TRBJ1-2 - TRBV30 CAWRRDNNNYGYTF TGTGCCTGGAGACGGGACAACAATAACTATGGCTACACCTTC
- TRBJ2-6 - TRBV5-1 CASWGGTDLSGANVLTF TGCGCCAGTTGGGGAGGAACAGACCTCTCTGGGGCCAACGTCCTGACTTTC
- TRBJ2-7 - TRBV11-2 CASSPSYEQYF TGTGCCAGCAGCCCATCCTACGAGCAGTACTTC
TRBD1 TRBJ2-3 - TRBV5-1 CASRRGQGFTDTQYF TGCGCCAGCAGACGCGGACAGGGATTCACAGATACGCAGTATTTT
- TRBJ1-1 - TRBV9 CASSVGRESTEAFF TGTGCCAGCAGCGTGGGGAGGGAGAGCACTGAAGCTTTCTTT
- TRBJ1-2 - TRBV12-3/TRBV12-4 CASSRSGNYGYTF TGTGCCAGCAGTCGATCGGGGAACTATGGCTACACCTTC
- TRBJ2-5 - TRBV5-6 CASSLDNGQRGTQYF TGTGCCAGCAGCTTGGATAACGGACAGAGGGGGACCCAGTACTTC
TRBD1 TRBJ1-1 - TRBV2 CASSLGQGATEAFF TGTGCCAGCAGTTTAGGACAGGGGGCGACTGAAGCTTTCTTT